The rows below give T cell receptor beta chains drawn from one sample of a study of T cell repertoires in cytomegalovirus infection. TCRdb reanalysed the reads using MiXCR and keeps one entry per CDR3 protein. The sample includes about 770,000 distinct CDR3 sequences, around 29% of them seen just once. Antigens of these TCRs are unknown. Sequenced here: cultured CD8+ T cells from PBMCs, sampled from culture after CMV antigen stimulation. These receptors originate from a human donor in good health (CMV status not recorded). Some clones in this sample may be carry-over from other donors' samples. Both conserved end residues are part of each CDR3. Each record gives: CDR3 protein, J gene, V gene.

CASLGGGDEQFF,TRBJ2-1,TRBV2
CASSETQGAGWGYTF,TRBJ1-2,TRBV6-1
CASSQDQRGGGRHEQFF,TRBJ2-1,TRBV3-1
CASGTGHSSYNEQFF,TRBJ2-1,TRBV7-2
CASTNAGGGGYGYTF,TRBJ1-2,TRBV27
CASRSTPSGFNQPQHF,TRBJ1-5,TRBV28
CASSQEDTMNTEAFF,TRBJ1-1,TRBV4-1
CASSLWGVRGYEQYF,TRBJ2-7,TRBV27
CASIHGRGSTDTQYF,TRBJ2-3,TRBV5-1
CASSTGLSSGNTIYF,TRBJ1-3,TRBV5-1
CASSAGAIEQFF,TRBJ2-1,TRBV12-3/TRBV12-4
CASSGVTGSNQPQHF,TRBJ1-5,TRBV2
CASSENRGPGELFF,TRBJ2-2,TRBV2
CASSLDWAGETQYF,TRBJ2-5,TRBV12-3/TRBV12-4
CASASQRGRGTGELFF,TRBJ2-2,TRBV12-5
CASSLFVYGRGKETQYF,TRBJ2-5,TRBV7-6
CASGWDLQGPANVLTF,TRBJ2-6,TRBV12-5
CASSLGSLTASSYNSPLHF,TRBJ1-6,TRBV13
CASSYGGSGQPQHF,TRBJ1-5,TRBV6-5
CASSRQVSGANVLTF,TRBJ2-6,TRBV28
CASSSRQFMNTEAFF,TRBJ1-1,TRBV27
CASSLVADRYSGNTIYF,TRBJ1-3,TRBV7-6
CASSLAGTGSNQPQHF,TRBJ1-5,TRBV7-8
CASSLVQHIRASTDTQYF,TRBJ2-3,TRBV7-4
CASSPYDREGGYGYTF,TRBJ1-2,TRBV5-5
CANSPPWSNQPQHF,TRBJ1-5,TRBV6-2/TRBV6-3
CASSFLAGGQLEQFF,TRBJ2-1,TRBV7-6
CASSLQGPGGYTF,TRBJ1-2,TRBV13
CSGLKGNTGELFF,TRBJ2-2,TRBV29-1
CASSQGRWRQGSGANVLTF,TRBJ2-6,TRBV3-1
CASSADGYYEQYF,TRBJ2-7,TRBV19
CASEGGDNEQFF,TRBJ2-1,TRBV6-2/TRBV6-3
CASRKSENTEAFF,TRBJ1-1,TRBV6-1
CASSLEGSPGQGKETQYF,TRBJ2-5,TRBV11-2
CASSLRDILAGTHDTQYF,TRBJ2-3,TRBV12-3/TRBV12-4
CASSHTALGQSSYEQYF,TRBJ2-7,TRBV4-1
CASSPGRGGSDTEAFF,TRBJ1-1,TRBV6-5
CASSYGTGKETQYF,TRBJ2-5,TRBV6-6
CASSQAANSPLHF,TRBJ1-6,TRBV4-1
CASITGIGELFF,TRBJ2-2,TRBV7-9
CASSIDWDTGVNTEAFF,TRBJ1-1,TRBV19
CASYRSRVEFSNEQFF,TRBJ2-1,TRBV27
CSARSEKTGELFF,TRBJ2-2,TRBV20-1
CASSLTGANAGELFF,TRBJ2-2,TRBV7-6
CASSLSSRFYGYTF,TRBJ1-2,TRBV27
CASSLHHLGGAVSEQYF,TRBJ2-7,TRBV7-2
CASIRDRRGTEAFF,TRBJ1-1,TRBV19
CSASYTRRKLDEKLFF,TRBJ1-4,TRBV20-1
CASRSSGAFNEQFF,TRBJ2-1,TRBV12-3/TRBV12-4
CASSRGLAGVNIQYF,TRBJ2-4,TRBV11-2
CSARDWTVKFNQPQHF,TRBJ1-5,TRBV20-1
CASSVDRETNEKLFF,TRBJ1-4,TRBV9
CATRDRGGRNTEAFF,TRBJ1-1,TRBV27
CASSIGWGDEQFF,TRBJ2-1,TRBV19
CSARDTSGTPRADTQYF,TRBJ2-3,TRBV20-1
CASSFISGGTTDTQYF,TRBJ2-3,TRBV11-3
CASSFDEQGNQPQHF,TRBJ1-5,TRBV28
CASSLVKGPTDTQYF,TRBJ2-3,TRBV27
CASRQTVGPETQYF,TRBJ2-5,TRBV6-5